This T cell receptor (beta chain) was captured by sequencing in a study of cytotoxic CD8 clonotypes in ibrutinib-treated CLL. Looking at the study overall: Response samples were obtained once patients had received a median 12 months of treatment, range 6 to 36. Points from the study as a whole: Ibrutinib response saw clonality rise, and progression saw it return toward baseline. The study found public clonotypes uncommon, contracting or stable on treatment.

This CDR3 has 15 amino acids. The V and J ends lost 5 bases and 4 bases, in that order; junction bases with no gene match: 5. In germline, CDR1 is SGHVS, CDR2 FQNEAQ. The count of this clone is one. The antigen remains unidentified. Data came from immunoSEQ multiplex PCR; TCRdb stores just in-frame clones and leaves some out. The table shows nearly 300,000 clones, with less than 85% occurring only once. The TCR was taken from a human donor with chronic lymphocytic leukemia. V and J are TRBV7-8 and TRBJ2-7; 13 nucleotides align to TRBD2. The sample here was PBMCs, taken at disease progression, from a patient treated with ibrutinib. DNA for the CDR3: TGTGCCAGCAGCCCGAAGACTAGCGGGGGGTACGAGCAGTACTTC. It translates to CASSPKTSGGYEQYF.